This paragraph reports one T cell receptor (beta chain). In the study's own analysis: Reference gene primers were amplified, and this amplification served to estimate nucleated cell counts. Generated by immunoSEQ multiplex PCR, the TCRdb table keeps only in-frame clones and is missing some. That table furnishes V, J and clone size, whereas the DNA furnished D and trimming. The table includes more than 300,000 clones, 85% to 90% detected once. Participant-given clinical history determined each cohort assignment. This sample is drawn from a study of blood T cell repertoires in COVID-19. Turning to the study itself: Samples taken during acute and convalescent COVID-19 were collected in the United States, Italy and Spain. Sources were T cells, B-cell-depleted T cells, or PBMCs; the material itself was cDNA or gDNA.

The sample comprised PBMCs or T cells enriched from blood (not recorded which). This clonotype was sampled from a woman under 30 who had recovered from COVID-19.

The CDR3 bases are TGTGCCAGCAGTTACGTCGGGACAGCTACCTACGAGCAGTACTTC. This encodes CASSYVGTATYEQYF. This chain links TRBV6-5 with TRBJ2-7, with 7 bases lining up with TRBD1. The trim removed 2 bases at V and 2 bases at J, leaving 6 bases unmatched. The CDR3 totals 15 residues. CDR1 and CDR2 from the germline V gene are MNHEY and SVGAGI.